These 10 T cell receptor beta chains originate from one sample sequenced in a study of blood T cells in healthy people across ages. Together with a sample-barcoded 5' primer, a J-beta primer mix was included in a second PCR lasting roughly 6 to 12 cycles. From the 5' RACE reads, TCRdb called clonotypes with MiXCR, one entry per CDR3 protein. The sample has about 1 million distinct CDR3 sequences; 45% are singletons. Sequenced sample: blood. These receptors all stem from an older woman in good health.

This chain connects TRBV9 to TRBJ2-1; 7 positions agree with TRBD2. CDR1 is SGDLS, CDR2 YYNGEE, per germline. The ends lost 7 bases at V and 4 bases at J; junction bases unmatched: 5. The CDR3 has 13 amino acids. The CDR3 protein is CASGAGVYNEQFF. The CDR3 DNA follows: TGTGCCAGCGGGGCGGGAGTGTACAATGAGCAGTTCTTC. The variable domain in full, completed from reference TRBV9 and TRBJ2-1, reads DSGVTQTPKHLITATGQRVTLRCSPRSGDLSVYWYQQSLDQGLQFLIQYYNGEERAKGNILERFSAQQFPDLHSELNLSSLELGDSALYFCASGAGVYNEQFFGPGTRLTVL.

The J gene is TRBJ2-1, the V gene TRBV7-3; D call uncertain. Trimming removed 0 bases at V and 1 base at J, with 7 bases between. The CDR3 is 15 residues long. Germline loops: CDR1 SGHTA, CDR2 FQGTGA. CDR3 residues: CASSLTAASYNEQFF. The CDR3, as DNA: TGTGCCAGCAGCTTAACTGCAGCTTCCTACAATGAGCAGTTCTTC.

Only a few counts were recorded for this clonotype. This chain connects TRBV6-5 to TRBJ2-3; a possible D gene is TRBD1 (6 bases). Trimming left V 0 bases short and J 2 bases short, with 12 bases between. Germline CDR1 reads MNHEY; CDR2 reads SVGAGI. This CDR3 spans 16 amino acids. In DNA, the CDR3 is TGTGCCAGCAGTTACTCGGGGGCAGACACCACAGATACGCAGTATTTT. Amino acids: CASSYSGADTTDTQYF.

This clonotype showed up just a few times. V and J are TRBV5-1 and TRBJ2-7; 9 bases line up with TRBD1. The CDR3 runs to 15 residues. CDR1 and CDR2 from the germline V gene are SGHRS and YFSETQ. The V and J ends lost 5 bases and 5 bases, in that order; junction bases with no gene match: 11. In DNA, the CDR3 is TGCGCCAGCAGAGACTACAGGGGGCGTGTTGACGAGCAGTACTTC. Its translation is CASRDYRGRVDEQYF.

This clonotype was observed a few times. CDR3: CASSPGTTEQYF. The DNA for the CDR3 is TGTGCCAGCAGTCCCGGGACAACCGAGCAGTACTTC. The chain employs TRBV12-3 or TRBV12-4 and TRBJ2-7; possibly TRBD1 for D (6 bases). The CDR3 extends over 12 amino acids. V was clipped by 5 bases and J by 6 bases, with 11 bases between them.

The chain is built from TRBV29-1 and TRBJ2-1, with D perhaps TRBD2 (5 bases). Looked up from germline, CDR1 is SQVTM and CDR2 is ANQGSEA. Trimming took off 6 bases at V and 7 bases at J, with 16 bases between the two ends. This CDR3 spans 13 amino acids. The CDR3 protein is CSVQRPSRNEQFF. CDR3 nucleotide sequence: TGCAGCGTCCAGAGACCTAGCCGTAATGAGCAGTTCTTC.

This chain connects TRBV24-1 to TRBJ2-1; 11 nucleotides match TRBD1. The CDR3 loop spans 16 amino acids. The trim removed 9 bases at V and 5 bases at J, leaving 11 bases unmatched. Germline-derived CDR1 and CDR2 are KGHDR and SFDVKD. DNA for the CDR3: TGTGCCACCTCGGGAACCGGGACAGGGGGTCACAATGAGCAGTTCTTC. Residues: CATSGTGTGGHNEQFF.

This clonotype was seen only a few times. The chain employs TRBV6-5 and TRBJ2-1, with 14 positions matching TRBD2. Germline CDR1 MNHEY, CDR2 SVGAGI. The CDR3 contains 15 residues. With 8 bases clipped from V and 10 bases from J, the junction kept 10 bases outside the gene matches. CDR3 DNA: TGTGCCAGCTCCGATGGACTAGCGGGAGGTAGGGAGCAGTTCTTC. Translated: CASSDGLAGGREQFF.

The J gene is TRBJ2-3, the V gene TRBV10-3; TRBD2 matches 8 bases. CDR3 length: 14 residues. Trimming cost V 3 bases and J 2 bases; bases outside gene matches: 1. From germline, CDR1 is ENHRY and CDR2 SYGVKD. As DNA, the CDR3 is TGTGCCATCAGTGATAGCGGGGTCACAGATACGCAGTATTTT. This codes for CAISDSGVTDTQYF.

Details on this clonotype: This may be a read error: a much more frequent sequence differs by one nucleotide. The CDR3 nucleotides are TGCAGCGCTCTGAGGAGCGGAGGGGGTACGATCCATGAGCAGTACTTC. Encoded protein: CSALRSGGGTIHEQYF. The rearrangement links TRBV29-1 to TRBJ2-5, with D perhaps given as TRBD1 or TRBD2 (6 bases each). The length of the CDR3 is 16 residues. From germline, CDR1 is SQVTM and CDR2 ANQGSEA. Trimming took 7 bases from V and 11 from J, leaving 32 bases between them. The full variable domain, completed using reference TRBV29-1 and TRBJ2-5, is SAVISQKPSRDICQRGTSLTIQCQVDSQVTMMFWYRQQPGQSLTLIATANQGSEATYESGFVIDKFPISRPNLTFSTLTVSNMSPEDSSIYLCSALRSGGGTIHEQYFGPGTRLLVL.